The rows below give T cell receptor beta chains drawn from one sample of a study of OX40 agonist ivuxolimab in advanced cancers. TCRdb's copy holds only in-frame clones and misses some; the assay was immunoSEQ multiplex PCR. The top ten clones hold about 0.45% of a sample with about 73,000 clones, about 93% of them seen once. The input for sequencing was CD4+ or CD8+ T cells sorted from blood, taken in a trial of the OX40 agonist ivuxolimab. All receptors come from an adult with an advanced solid tumor such as melanoma, head and neck, liver or kidney cancer. Each CDR3 is given with its conserved first and last residue. The D gene is left open where the match is weak. Clone size is not always given. Where it is, it says once, few, many or a class for expanded clones.

>TRBJ2-7|TRBV10-3|TRBD2|-
TGTGCCATCAGTGGGACTAGCGGGAGGTACGAGCAGTACTTC
CAISGTSGRYEQYF
>TRBJ1-1|TRBV7-2|-|few
TGTGCCAGCAGCTTAGCGGGCCTCTCAAACACTGAAGCTTTCTTT
CASSLAGLSNTEAFF
>TRBJ2-1|TRBV19|TRBD2|-
TGTGCCAGTAGTATTATAGGGACTAGCTACAATGAGCAGTTCTTC
CASSIIGTSYNEQFF
>TRBJ1-2|TRBV19|-|-
TGTGCCAGTAGTATTGGGGCAGGGCCTAACTATGGCCACACCTTC
CASSIGAGPNYGHTF
>TRBJ1-5|TRBV5-5|-|-
TGTGCCAGCAGCTTGGAGGGGGGGTCTGGCAATCAGCCCCAGCATTTT
CASSLEGGSGNQPQHF
>TRBJ2-5|TRBV5-6|TRBD2|-
TGTGCCAGCAGCTTGATGGTAGCGGGAGGCATCCCTCAAGAGACCCAGTACTTC
CASSLMVAGGIPQETQYF
>TRBJ1-1|TRBV10-3|-|-
TGTGCCATCAGGCAGAGGGAGACTGAAGCTTTCTTT
CAIRQRETEAFF
>TRBJ2-7|TRBV7-9|-|-
TGTGCCAGCAGCTTAAAAACGGATTATGCCTACGAGCAGTACTTC
CASSLKTDYAYEQYF
>TRBJ2-1|TRBV6-1|TRBD1|-
TGTGCCAGCAGTGCAGGACAGGGGGCGGTTAATGAGCAGTTCTTC
CASSAGQGAVNEQFF
>TRBJ2-7|TRBV21-1|-|-
TGTGCCAGCAGGCTAGAACAAGCGGGGACATACTACGAGCAGTACTTC
CASRLEQAGTYYEQYF
>TRBJ1-3|TRBV6-1|-|-
TGTGCCAGCAGTGAAGGGGTGTACTCTGGAAACACCATATATTTT
CASSEGVYSGNTIYF
>TRBJ2-5|TRBV5-1|-|once
TGCGCCAGCAGCTCGGGACTTGAGACCCAGTACTTC
CASSSGLETQYF
>TRBJ2-3|TRBV2|-|-
TGTGCCGGCACGCGGGACTCTGGCACAGATACGCAGTATTTT
CAGTRDSGTDTQYF
>TRBJ2-1|TRBV19|TRBD1|-
TGTGCCAGTAGTATAGGAGGGACAGGGGCCCCCTCGAGCTCCTACAATGAGCAGTTCTTC
CASSIGGTGAPSSSYNEQFF
>TRBJ2-2|TRBV11-2|-|-
TGTGCCAGCAGCTTATTCAGGAACACCGGGGAGCTGTTTTTT
CASSLFRNTGELFF
>TRBJ1-1|TRBV6-5|-|-
TGTGCCAGCAGTTACTCGATACAGCGGGACGGTCGAGCTTTCTTT
CASSYSIQRDGRAFF
>TRBJ2-7|TRBV28|TRBD2|-
TGTGCCAGCACCACCGAAGGGACTAGCGGCTCCTACGAGCAGTACTTC
CASTTEGTSGSYEQYF
>TRBJ2-3|TRBV5-4|-|-
TGTGCCAGCAGCCCCTGGGTGGCAGATACGCAGTATTTT
CASSPWVADTQYF
>TRBJ2-7|TRBV19|-|-
TGTGCCAGTAGCCGAGAGGGGGGAAGTACGTCCTACGAGCAGTACTTC
CASSREGGSTSYEQYF
>TRBJ2-7|TRBV6-5|-|-
TGTGCCAGCAGCAACCCCGGGACTGCGCCTACGCAGCAGTACTTC
CASSNPGTAPTQQYF
>TRBJ2-1|TRBV5-1|TRBD2|-
TGCGCCAGCAGCTTGGGGCTAGCGGGAAACAATGAGCAGTTCTTC
CASSLGLAGNNEQFF
>TRBJ2-1|TRBV12-5|TRBD2|-
TGTGCTAGTGGTTTGGTCCCCACTAGCGGGAGCCCCAATGAGCAGTTCTTC
CASGLVPTSGSPNEQFF
>TRBJ2-6|TRBV5-1|TRBD2|-
TGCGCCAGCAGCTTGCGCGGGAGGGTCCCGTTGGGGGCCAACGTCCTGACTTTC
CASSLRGRVPLGANVLTF
>TRBJ1-1|TRBV2|-|-
TGTGCCAGCAGTGGACAGATGAACACTGAAGCTTTCTTT
CASSGQMNTEAFF
>TRBJ1-5|TRBV10-2|-|-
TGCGCCAGCAGTGAGTCTGGGGGGTATAGCAATCAGCCCCAGCATTTT
CASSESGGYSNQPQHF
>TRBJ2-1|TRBV5-1|-|once
TGCGCCACCAATGGAGGGGGGGATGGCAATGAGCAGTTCTTC
CATNGGGDGNEQFF
>TRBJ1-4|TRBV5-1|-|-
TGCGCCAGCAGCTTGGGACAGGTCACTAATGAAAAACTGTTTTTT
CASSLGQVTNEKLFF
>TRBJ2-7|TRBV18|TRBD1|-
TGTGCCAGCTCACCCGGACAGGCTAGCTCCTACGAGCAGTACTTC
CASSPGQASSYEQYF
>TRBJ2-3|TRBV4-1|-|-
TGCGCCAGCAGCCAAGATCTACAGGGTATGACAGATACGCAGTATTTT
CASSQDLQGMTDTQYF
>TRBJ1-2|TRBV19|-|-
TGTGCCAGTAGCCCAGCGTACTATGGCTACACCTTC
CASSPAYYGYTF
>TRBJ2-3|TRBV19|-|-
TGTGCCAGTAGTCCCAGAGGTGGCAGGGTGGGAGATACGCAGTATTTT
CASSPRGGRVGDTQYF
>TRBJ1-5|TRBV5-6|TRBD1|-
TGTGCCAGCAGCTTGAGGTTGACAGGGGTCAGTCAGCCCCAGCATTTT
CASSLRLTGVSQPQHF
>TRBJ1-5|TRBV7-9|-|-
TGTGCCAGCAGCCTAGGACCTAATAGCAATCAGCCCCAGCATTTT
CASSLGPNSNQPQHF